This is a list of T cell receptor beta chains from one sample in a study of technical replicates of blood from a handful of donors. The method was immunoSEQ multiplex PCR; TCRdb's version includes in-frame clones alone and lacks a portion of them. The sample includes 56,000 or so clones, roughly 95% seen only once; the top ten take 4.2%. The sample was PBMCs. The receptor source for this set is a human donor in good health. Some clones in this sample may be carry-over from other donors' samples. CDR3s include the opening cysteine and the closing phenylalanine or tryptophan. Fields, in order: D gene, V gene, CDR3 length, J gene, clone size, CDR3 protein, CDR3 DNA. A D gene is named only where the DNA matches it firmly. Size is omitted from some rows. Given values are once, few, many or a class for expanded clones.

-	TRBV5-1	16	TRBJ2-6	-	CASSLFGGPGANVLTF	TGCGCCAGCAGCTTGTTCGGGGGGCCTGGGGCCAACGTCCTGACTTTC
-	TRBV5-1	13	TRBJ2-2	-	CASSLQGSGELFF	TGCGCCAGCAGCTTACAGGGTTCCGGGGAGCTGTTTTTT
TRBD1	TRBV4-3	15	TRBJ2-3	-	CASSKADRDADTQYF	TGCGCCAGCAGCAAGGCCGACAGGGACGCAGATACGCAGTATTTT
TRBD2	TRBV6-4	14	TRBJ2-3	once	CASSSGTSDDTQYF	TGTGCCAGCAGTTCCGGGACTAGCGATGATACGCAGTATTTT
TRBD2	TRBV12-5	18	TRBJ2-6	-	CASGSGGAGVSGANVLTF	TGTGCTAGTGGTTCGGGGGGGGCCGGGGTCTCTGGGGCCAACGTCCTGACTTTC
TRBD2	TRBV9	14	TRBJ2-1	-	CASSGSGTSYEQFF	TGTGCCAGCAGCGGCTCCGGGACTAGCTATGAGCAGTTCTTC
-	TRBV5-6	16	TRBJ1-4	-	CASSLAQLATNEKLFF	TGTGCCAGCAGCTTGGCACAGCTTGCAACTAATGAAAAACTGTTTTTT
TRBD2	TRBV7-8	16	TRBJ2-7	-	CASSLPISGAPGEQYF	TGTGCCAGCAGCTTACCAATTAGCGGGGCTCCCGGCGAGCAGTACTTC
-	TRBV19	16	TRBJ1-3	-	CASSAQTTGSGNTIYF	TGTGCCAGTAGTGCCCAAACGACAGGCTCTGGAAACACCATATATTTT
TRBD2	TRBV5-1	15	TRBJ2-2	-	CASSGSGVNTGELFF	TGCGCCAGCAGCGGTAGCGGGGTGAACACCGGGGAGCTGTTTTTT
TRBD2	TRBV13	15	TRBJ2-7	-	CASSRRGAGKYEQYF	TGTGCCAGCAGCCGCCGGGGAGCGGGAAAGTACGAGCAGTACTTC
TRBD2	TRBV13	15	TRBJ2-7	-	CASSPMTSGSREQYF	TGTGCCAGCAGCCCGATGACTAGCGGGAGTCGGGAGCAGTACTTC
-	TRBV5-4	12	TRBJ2-3	-	CASTTLADTQYF	TGTGCCAGCACCACCTTAGCAGATACGCAGTATTTT
-	TRBV14	13	TRBJ1-2	-	CASSQDRGYAYTF	TGTGCCAGCAGCCAAGACAGGGGATACGCCTACACCTTC
TRBD1	TRBV4-3	17	TRBJ1-1	few	CASSQGIGGIQNTEAFF	TGCGCCAGCAGCCAGGGTATAGGGGGCATCCAGAACACTGAAGCTTTCTTT
TRBD1	TRBV5-8	15	TRBJ1-2	-	CASSSSQGGNYGYTF	TGTGCCAGCAGCTCGTCACAGGGGGGGAACTATGGCTACACCTTC
-	TRBV7-2	12	TRBJ2-7	-	CASSFSGDEQYF	TGTGCCAGCAGCTTCTCGGGGGACGAGCAGTACTTC
TRBD2	TRBV6-4	16	TRBJ2-2	-	CASRPGTSGAGGELFF	TGTGCCAGCAGGCCCGGGACTAGCGGGGCTGGCGGGGAGCTGTTTTTT
TRBD1	TRBV6-6	14	TRBJ1-6	-	CASGGQSYNSPLHF	TGTGCCAGCGGGGGACAGTCTTATAATTCACCCCTCCACTTT
TRBD1	TRBV9	15	TRBJ2-2	-	CASSARTGGAGELFF	TGTGCCAGCAGCGCAAGGACAGGTGGGGCCGGGGAGCTGTTTTTT
TRBD1	TRBV11-2	16	TRBJ1-3	-	CASSAIQGARGNTIYF	TGTGCCAGCAGCGCAATACAGGGGGCGCGGGGAAACACCATATATTTT
TRBD2	TRBV29-1	18	TRBJ2-1	few	CSVANSGRAFSSYNEQFF	TGCAGCGTCGCTAATAGCGGGAGGGCCTTTAGCTCCTACAATGAGCAGTTCTTC
-	TRBV6-5	13	TRBJ1-6	once	CASSYSPNSPLHF	TGTGCCAGCAGTTACTCCCCGAATTCACCCCTCCACTTT
-	TRBV6-5	13	TRBJ1-1	-	CASSRQANTEAFF	TGTGCCAGCAGCCGACAGGCGAACACTGAAGCTTTCTTT
-	TRBV28	12	TRBJ2-7	-	CASSLLVGEQYF	TGTGCCAGCAGTTTATTAGTCGGCGAGCAGTACTTC
-	TRBV11-3	15	TRBJ1-1	-	CASSLSSRGGTEAFF	TGTGCCAGCAGTTTATCCTCTCGGGGGGGGACTGAAGCTTTCTTT
TRBD1	TRBV12-5	15	TRBJ1-5	-	CASGLEQGWGQPQHF	TGTGCTAGTGGTTTGGAACAGGGGTGGGGTCAGCCCCAGCATTTT
-	TRBV4-2	18	TRBJ1-1	-	CASSQKGGVGSLNTEAFF	TGTGCCAGCAGCCAAAAGGGAGGGGTAGGGTCTCTGAACACTGAAGCTTTCTTT
-	TRBV5-1	16	TRBJ2-3	-	CASSYTRDSVTDTQYF	TGCGCCAGCAGCTATACCCGGGATAGCGTCACAGATACGCAGTATTTT
TRBD1	TRBV27	16	TRBJ1-6	-	CASSFGQGPENSPLHF	TGTGCCAGCAGTTTTGGACAGGGACCGGAAAATTCACCCCTCCACTTT
-	TRBV21-1	13	TRBJ1-5	large	CASSKGQGQPQHF	TGTGCCAGCAGCAAAGGACAGGGGCAGCCCCAGCATTTT
-	TRBV6-5	11	TRBJ1-1	medium-sized	CASSWGREAFF	TGTGCCAGCAGTTGGGGGCGTGAAGCTTTCTTT
-	TRBV29-1	15	TRBJ1-1	-	CSASGRGGGRGEAFF	TGCAGCGCATCCGGACGGGGAGGAGGGCGCGGTGAAGCTTTCTTT
TRBD2	TRBV4-3	15	TRBJ2-7	-	CASSQGGLVGYEQYF	TGCGCCAGCAGCCAAGGAGGACTAGTTGGATACGAGCAGTACTTC
-	TRBV19	16	TRBJ2-7	-	CASSIDGHLSSYEQYF	TGTGCCAGTAGTATTGATGGACACTTAAGCTCCTACGAGCAGTACTTC
TRBD1	TRBV5-5	15	TRBJ2-7	once	CASSSRDRASYEQYF	TGTGCCAGCAGCTCCAGGGACAGGGCCTCCTACGAGCAGTACTTC
-	TRBV18	17	TRBJ1-4	-	CASSSSSLTATNEKLFF	TGTGCCAGCTCATCCTCCTCTTTGACTGCAACTAATGAAAAACTGTTTTTT
TRBD2	TRBV11-3	15	TRBJ2-5	once	CASSPGLAGTETQYF	TGTGCCAGCAGCCCCGGACTAGCGGGAACTGAGACCCAGTACTTC
-	TRBV5-6	14	TRBJ1-2	-	CASSLALADYGYTF	TGTGCCAGCAGCTTGGCCTTGGCAGACTATGGCTACACCTTC
-	TRBV5-6	14	TRBJ1-1	-	CASSFRALNTEAFF	TGTGCCAGCAGCTTCAGGGCCCTGAACACTGAAGCTTTCTTT
-	TRBV5-4	16	TRBJ1-5	-	CASSPGGGGSNQPQHF	TGTGCCAGTTCCCCGGGGGGAGGGGGAAGCAATCAGCCCCAGCATTTT